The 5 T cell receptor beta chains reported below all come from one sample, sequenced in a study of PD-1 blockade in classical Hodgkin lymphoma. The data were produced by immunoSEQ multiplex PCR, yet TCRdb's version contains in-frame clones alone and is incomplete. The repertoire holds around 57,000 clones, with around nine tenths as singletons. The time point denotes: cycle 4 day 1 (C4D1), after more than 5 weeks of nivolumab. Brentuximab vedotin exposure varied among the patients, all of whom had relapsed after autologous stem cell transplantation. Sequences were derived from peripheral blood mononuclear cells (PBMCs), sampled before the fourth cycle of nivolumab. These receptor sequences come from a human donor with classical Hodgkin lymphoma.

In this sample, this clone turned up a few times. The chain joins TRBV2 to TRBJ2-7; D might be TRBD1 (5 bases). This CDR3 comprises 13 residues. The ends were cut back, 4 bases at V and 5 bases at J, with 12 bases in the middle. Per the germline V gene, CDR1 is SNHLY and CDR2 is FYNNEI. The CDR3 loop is CASSVVGVHEQYF. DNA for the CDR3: TGTGCCAGCAGTGTGGTAGGGGTCCACGAGCAGTACTTC. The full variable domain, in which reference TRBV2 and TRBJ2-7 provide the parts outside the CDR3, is EPEVTQTPSHQVTQMGQEVILRCVPISNHLYFYWYRQILGQKVEFLVSFYNNEISEKSEIFDDQFSVERPDGSNFTLKIRSTKLEDSAMYFCASSVVGVHEQYFGPGTRLTVT.

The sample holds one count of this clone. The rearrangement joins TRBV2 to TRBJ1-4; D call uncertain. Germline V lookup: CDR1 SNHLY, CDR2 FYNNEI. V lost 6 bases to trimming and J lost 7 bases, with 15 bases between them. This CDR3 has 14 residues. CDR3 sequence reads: CASRRDTVGEKLFF. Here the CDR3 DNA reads TGTGCCAGCAGGAGGGATACCGTGGGTGAAAAACTGTTTTTT. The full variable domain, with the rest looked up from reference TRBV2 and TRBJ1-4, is EPEVTQTPSHQVTQMGQEVILRCVPISNHLYFYWYRQILGQKVEFLVSFYNNEISEKSEIFDDQFSVERPDGSNFTLKIRSTKLEDSAMYFCASRRDTVGEKLFFGSGTQLSVL.

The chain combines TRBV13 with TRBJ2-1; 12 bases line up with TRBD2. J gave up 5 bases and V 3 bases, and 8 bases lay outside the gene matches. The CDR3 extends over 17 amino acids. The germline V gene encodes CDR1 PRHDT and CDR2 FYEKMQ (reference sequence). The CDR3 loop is CASSLDRLAGVHNEQFF. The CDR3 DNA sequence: TGTGCCAGCAGCTTGGACCGACTAGCGGGGGTCCACAATGAGCAGTTCTTC.

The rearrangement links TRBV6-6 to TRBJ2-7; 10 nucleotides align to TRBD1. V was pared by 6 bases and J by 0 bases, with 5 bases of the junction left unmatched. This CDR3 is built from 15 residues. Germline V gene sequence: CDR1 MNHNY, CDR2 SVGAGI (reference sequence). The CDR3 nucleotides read TGTGCCAGCAGAAGCCGGGACAGGGGCTCCTACGAGCAGTACTTC. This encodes CASRSRDRGSYEQYF.

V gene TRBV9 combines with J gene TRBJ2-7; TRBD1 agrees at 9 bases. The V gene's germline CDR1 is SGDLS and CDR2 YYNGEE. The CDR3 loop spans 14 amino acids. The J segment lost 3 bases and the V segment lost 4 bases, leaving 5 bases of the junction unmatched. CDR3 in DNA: TGTGCCAGCAGCCAAGGACAGGGGAGCTACGAGCAGTACTTC. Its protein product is CASSQGQGSYEQYF.